This TCR beta chain comes out of a study of cytomegalovirus exposure and HLA in healthy donors. Broader study findings: It was assumed in the presence/absence analyses that sequencing depth was roughly uniform across donors. For cytomegalovirus status, the classifier reportedly gave diagnoses with high specificity and sensitivity.

A word on this clone: Its antigen is currently unknown.

In the PCR, 60 Vbeta and 13 Jbeta primers were used. Clones were read by immunoSEQ multiplex PCR, and TCRdb kept only the in-frame ones, dropping some. Of 90,000 or so clones in the sample, roughly 63% were seen once. The specimen sequenced was PBMCs. The clonotype was recovered from a boy younger than 18 in good health and CMV-seropositive.

This CDR3 reads CASSLFSRGGVNTEAFF. In DNA form, the CDR3 reads TGTGCCAGCAGTTTATTTTCCAGGGGCGGCGTGAACACTGAAGCTTTCTTT. V is TRBV28 and J is TRBJ1-1, with D possibly matching TRBD1 (6 bases). V lost 1 base, J lost 0 bases, and 15 bases lay in between. Germline values: CDR1 MDHEN, CDR2 SYDVKM. This CDR3 region has 17 residues.